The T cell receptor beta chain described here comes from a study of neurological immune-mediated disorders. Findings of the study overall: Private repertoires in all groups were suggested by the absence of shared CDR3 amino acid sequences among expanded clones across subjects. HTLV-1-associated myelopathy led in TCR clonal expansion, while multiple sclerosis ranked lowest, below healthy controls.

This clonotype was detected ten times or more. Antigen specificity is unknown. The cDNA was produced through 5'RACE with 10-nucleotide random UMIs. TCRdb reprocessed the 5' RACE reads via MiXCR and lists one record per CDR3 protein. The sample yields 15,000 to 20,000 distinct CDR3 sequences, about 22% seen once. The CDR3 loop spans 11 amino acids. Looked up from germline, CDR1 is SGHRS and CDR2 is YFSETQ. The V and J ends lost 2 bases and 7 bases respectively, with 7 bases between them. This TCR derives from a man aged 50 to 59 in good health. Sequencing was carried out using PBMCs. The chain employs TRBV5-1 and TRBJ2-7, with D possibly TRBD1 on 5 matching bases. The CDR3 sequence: CASSLAGEQYF. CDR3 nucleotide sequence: TGCGCCAGCAGCTTAGCAGGGGAGCAGTACTTC. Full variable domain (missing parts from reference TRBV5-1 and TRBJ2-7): KAGVTQTPRYLIKTRGQQVTLSCSPISGHRSVSWYQQTPGQGLQFLFEYFSETQRNKGNFPGRFSGRQFSNSRSEMNVSTLELGDSALYLCASSLAGEQYFGPGTRLTVT.